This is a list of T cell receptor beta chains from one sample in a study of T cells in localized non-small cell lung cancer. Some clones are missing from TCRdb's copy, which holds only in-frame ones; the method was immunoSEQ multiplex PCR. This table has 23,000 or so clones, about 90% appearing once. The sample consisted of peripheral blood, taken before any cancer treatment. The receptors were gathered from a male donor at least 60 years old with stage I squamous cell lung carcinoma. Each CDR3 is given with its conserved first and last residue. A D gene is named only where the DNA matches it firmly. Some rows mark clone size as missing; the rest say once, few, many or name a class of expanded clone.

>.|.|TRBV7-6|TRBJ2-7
TGTGCCAGCAGCCCCCAGGGGTCGGGACCCTACGAGCAGTACTTC
CASSPQGSGPYEQYF
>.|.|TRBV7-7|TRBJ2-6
TGTGCCAGCAGCGCAGACCGAGTGCCACAAAGTCGGGCCAACGTCCTGACTTTC
CASSADRVPQSRANVLTF
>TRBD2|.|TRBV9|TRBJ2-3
TGTGCCAGCAGCGTAGCCGCAGGACTAGCGGGGACAGATACGCAGTATTTT
CASSVAAGLAGTDTQYF
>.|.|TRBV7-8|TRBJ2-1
TGTGCCAGCAGCTTAGCGAGGGGGAACAATGAGCAGTTCTTC
CASSLARGNNEQFF
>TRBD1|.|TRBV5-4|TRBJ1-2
TGTGCCAGCACCTACCAGGGGGTGGAAAGGGGCTACACCTTC
CASTYQGVERGYTF
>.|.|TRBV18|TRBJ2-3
TGTGCCAGCTCAGCGACGGTTTCTAGCACAGATACGCAGTATTTT
CASSATVSSTDTQYF
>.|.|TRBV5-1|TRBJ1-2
TGCGCCAGCAGCTTGGGAGGCCAAGGGGCGTATGGCTACACCTTC
CASSLGGQGAYGYTF
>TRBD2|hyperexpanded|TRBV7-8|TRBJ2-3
TGTGCCAGCAGCTTTGGTAGCGGGCGTACAGATACGCAGTATTTT
CASSFGSGRTDTQYF
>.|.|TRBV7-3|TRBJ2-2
TGTGCCAGCAGCCCCCGTACGAACACCGGGGAGCTGTTTTTT
CASSPRTNTGELFF
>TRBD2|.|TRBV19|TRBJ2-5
TGTGCCAGTAGAGCGGCTAGCGGGAGGGCCGGGGAGACCCAGTACTTC
CASRAASGRAGETQYF
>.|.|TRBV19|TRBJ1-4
TGTGCCAGTAGTCCCACCAGGGGTGTGAGTGAAAAACTGTTTTTT
CASSPTRGVSEKLFF
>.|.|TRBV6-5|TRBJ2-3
TGTGCCAGCAGTTTCGACAGAGTGAGCACAGATACGCAGTATTTT
CASSFDRVSTDTQYF
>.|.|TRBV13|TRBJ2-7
TGTGCCAGCAGCTTAGGCCGTACTAGCTCCTACGAGCAGTACTTC
CASSLGRTSSYEQYF
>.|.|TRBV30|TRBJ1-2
TGTGCCTGGAGTGTACCACCCGGGAGGGGCTACACCTTC
CAWSVPPGRGYTF
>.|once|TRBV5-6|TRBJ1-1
TGTGCCAGCAGCTTGGGGGGGATCTCGGCTTTCTTT
CASSLGGISAFF
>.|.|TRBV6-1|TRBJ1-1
TGTGCCAGCAGGGTGGGCCCTGAAGCTTTCTTT
CASRVGPEAFF
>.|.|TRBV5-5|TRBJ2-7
TGTGCCAGCAGCTTGGGATACGCCTACGAGCAGTACTTC
CASSLGYAYEQYF
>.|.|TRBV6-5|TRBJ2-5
TGTGCCAGCTATTCCCAGACTCAAGAGACCCAGTACTTC
CASYSQTQETQYF
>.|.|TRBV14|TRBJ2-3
TGTGCCAGCAGTCCTCAAGGGGGGCCTCGCACAGATACGCAGTATTTT
CASSPQGGPRTDTQYF
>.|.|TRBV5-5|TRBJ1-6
TGTGCCAGCAGCTTCCGATCTCTAATCGGGGTGCACTCACCCCTCCACTTT
CASSFRSLIGVHSPLHF
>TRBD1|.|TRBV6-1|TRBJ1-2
TGTGCCAGCAGAGTCCAGGGGGGGAATGGCTACACCTTC
CASRVQGGNGYTF
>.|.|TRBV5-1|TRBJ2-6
TGCGCCAGCACCAGCTCTGGGGCCAACGTCCTGACTTTC
CASTSSGANVLTF
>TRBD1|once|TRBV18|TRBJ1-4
TGTGCCAGCTCACCGGGACAGGTTAATGAAAAACTGTTTTTT
CASSPGQVNEKLFF
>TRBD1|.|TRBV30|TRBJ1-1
TGTGCCTGGAGTGCCTCTGACAGGGGGCGATTTGGAGCTTTCTTT
CAWSASDRGRFGAFF
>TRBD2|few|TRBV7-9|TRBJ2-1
TGTGCCAGCAGCTTCGGACTAGGGCCTTTGTATGAGCAGTTCTTC
CASSFGLGPLYEQFF
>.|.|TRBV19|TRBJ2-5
TGTGCCAGTAGTGATCGGCCTCGGGAGACCCAGTACTTC
CASSDRPRETQYF
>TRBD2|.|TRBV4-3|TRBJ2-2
TGCGCCAGCAGCCAAGCACTAGCGGGAGCCGCCGGGGAGCTGTTTTTT
CASSQALAGAAGELFF
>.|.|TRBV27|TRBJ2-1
TGTGCCAGCAGTTTATCGGGGCAGGGATCCCCCTACAATGAGCAGTTCTTC
CASSLSGQGSPYNEQFF
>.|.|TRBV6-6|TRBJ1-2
TGTGCCAGCAGCGACAGGAACAGCTATGGCTACACCTTC
CASSDRNSYGYTF
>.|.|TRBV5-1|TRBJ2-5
TGCGCCAGCAGCTTGGGGCTCATCCAAGAGACCCAGTACTTC
CASSLGLIQETQYF
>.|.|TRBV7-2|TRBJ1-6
TGTGCCAGCAGCTTCGGGACTGACTATTCACCCCTCCACTTT
CASSFGTDYSPLHF
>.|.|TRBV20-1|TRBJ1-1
TGCAGTGCTAGCAGGGTTGAAGCTTTCTTT
CSASRVEAFF
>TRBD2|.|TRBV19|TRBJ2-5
TGTGCCAGTCTAGCGGGAGGAGGCGGGGGTGAGACCCAGTACTTC
CASLAGGGGGETQYF
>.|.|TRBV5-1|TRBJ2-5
TGCGCCAGCAGCTTGACCCAAGAGACCCAGTACTTC
CASSLTQETQYF
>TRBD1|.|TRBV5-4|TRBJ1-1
TGTGCCAGCACCACCGAGACAGGGGACACTGAAGCTTTCTTT
CASTTETGDTEAFF
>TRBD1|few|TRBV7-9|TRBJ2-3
TGTGCCAGCAGCTTAATTGGACAGGGATACGCAGATACGCAGTATTTT
CASSLIGQGYADTQYF
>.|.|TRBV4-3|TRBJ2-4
TGCGCCAGCAGCCAAGCCCGGGGTAACATTCAGTACTTC
CASSQARGNIQYF
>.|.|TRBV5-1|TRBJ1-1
TGCGCCAGCAGCTTTACAGAGAACACTGAAGCTTTCTTT
CASSFTENTEAFF
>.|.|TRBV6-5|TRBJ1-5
TGTGCCAGCAGTCCCCGGGACTGGGAACAGCCCCAGCATTTT
CASSPRDWEQPQHF
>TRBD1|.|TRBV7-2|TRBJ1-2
TGTGCCAGCAGCCCAACGGGACAGGGCACAAGCGGCTACACCTTC
CASSPTGQGTSGYTF
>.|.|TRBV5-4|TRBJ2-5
TGTGCCAGCAGCCCCCCCCTTGGGGGGGGCGGGGTATCGACCCAGTACTTC
CASSPPLGGGGVSTQYF
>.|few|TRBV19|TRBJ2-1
TGTGCCAGTAGTATTTCGCTAGGGTTCTCTAGCTCCTACAATGAGCAGTTCTTC
CASSISLGFSSSYNEQFF
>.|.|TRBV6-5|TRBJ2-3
TGTGCCAGCAGCCGTATCCGCGGGGCAGATACGCAGTATTTT
CASSRIRGADTQYF
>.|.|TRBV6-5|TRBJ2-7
TGTGCCAGCATTGCAGGGATGGACGAGCAGTACTTC
CASIAGMDEQYF
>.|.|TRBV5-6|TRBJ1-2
TGTGCCAGCAGCCTCCGGGCGGGCTATGGCTACACCTTC
CASSLRAGYGYTF
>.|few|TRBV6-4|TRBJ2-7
TGTGCCAGCAGGCTCGACCAGAGCCGGGACGAGCAGTACTTC
CASRLDQSRDEQYF
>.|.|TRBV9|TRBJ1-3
TGTGCCAGCAGCGTAGTAGGGGCATCTGGAAACACCATATATTTT
CASSVVGASGNTIYF
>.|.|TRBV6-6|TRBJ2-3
TGTGCCACCACCAGGAGGGCTAGCACAGATACGCAGTATTTT
CATTRRASTDTQYF
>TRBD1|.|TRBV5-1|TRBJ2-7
TGCGCCAGCAGCTTACAGGGGTTTTCATCCGAGCAGTACTTC
CASSLQGFSSEQYF
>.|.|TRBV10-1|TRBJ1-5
TGCGCCAGCAGTGAGGTACCTAATCAGCCCCAGCATTTT
CASSEVPNQPQHF
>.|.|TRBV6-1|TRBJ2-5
TGTGCCAGCAGTGAGTTACAGGCCCAAGAGACCCAGTACTTC
CASSELQAQETQYF
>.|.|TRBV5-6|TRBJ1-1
TGTGCCACCTCTCGGACAGCAAAGAACACTGAAGCTTTCTTT
CATSRTAKNTEAFF
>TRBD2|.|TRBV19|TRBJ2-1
TGTGCCAGTAGTCTCCGGACTAGCGGGAGGACCTCCTACAATGAGCAGTTCTTC
CASSLRTSGRTSYNEQFF
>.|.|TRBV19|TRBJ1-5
TGTGCCAGTACCTCGACAGGAAGTGTACAGCCCCAGCATTTT
CASTSTGSVQPQHF
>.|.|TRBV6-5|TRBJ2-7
TGTGCCAGCAGTATCCCAGGGGAAGTTGAGCAGTACTTC
CASSIPGEVEQYF
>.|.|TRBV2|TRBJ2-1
TGTGCCAGCAGCACTAGACGTAAGGAGGAGCAGTTCTTC
CASSTRRKEEQFF
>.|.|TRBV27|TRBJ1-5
TGTGCCAGCAGTCCTTCCGGCGTTTTCAGGGGCAGGGGCAATCAGCCCCAGCATTTT
CASSPSGVFRGRGNQPQHF